This T cell receptor beta chain is from a study of T-cell memory formation after mild COVID-19. TCR alpha and TCR beta cDNA libraries carrying sample barcodes and UMIs were produced by 5'RACE using constant-segment primers. MiXCR, run by TCRdb on the 5' RACE reads, gives a single entry per CDR3 protein. This sample has 110,000 or so distinct CDR3 sequences; 20% to 25% occur once, and the top ten carry approximately 41%. Findings and caveats of the study: Pre-infection memory harbored some responding clones, suggesting cross-reactive memory joined. Mainly in CM and EM were contracting CD4+ clones; CD8+ were in EMRA.

Turning to this clonotype: Its antigen is not known.

The receptor comes from a man aged 18 to 35 who had mild COVID-19 (a few samples of this study predate the infection). Cell type and time point are not known. The specimen sequenced was PBMCs or a T cell subset sorted from them (not recorded which).

CDR3 loop: CASSQDQIGASTDTQYF. CDR3 coding DNA: TGTGCCAGCAGCCAAGATCAGATCGGGGCTAGCACAGATACGCAGTATTTT. The chain combines TRBV3-1 with TRBJ2-3; D may match TRBD1 or TRBD2 (5 bases each). The length of the CDR3 is 17 residues. In germline, CDR1 is LGHDT, CDR2 YNNKEL (reference sequence). Trimming removed 0 bases from V and 0 bases from J, with 13 bases in between.